The 32 T cell receptor beta chains below were found in one sample sequenced in a study of response to subunit inactivated influenza vaccine. One entry per CDR3 protein results from TCRdb running MiXCR on the RT-PCR reads. The data contain hundreds of thousands of distinct CDR3 sequences, 9.5% to 12% of them singletons. This specimen consisted of PBMCs from blood, obtained 45 days after vaccination. The receptor set was obtained from a man in his forties or fifties who received an inactivated influenza vaccine.

In its sample, this clonotype was seen a few times. This chain joins TRBV3-1 and TRBJ2-7, with D uncertain. CDR1 is LGHDT and CDR2 is YNNKEL in the germline V gene (reference sequence). The V end lost 4 bases, the J end lost 2 bases, and 9 bases lay between the germline ends. This CDR3 region has 13 residues. Written as DNA, the CDR3 is TGTGCCAGCAGCCCTCGTTCTACCTACGAGCAGTACTTC. It translates to CASSPRSTYEQYF.

This clonotype was observed at least ten times. The chain joins TRBV28 to TRBJ2-7; TRBD1 is a possible D gene (5 bases). CDR3 length equals 11 residues. With 5 bases removed from V and 5 bases from J, the gap between germline ends came to 7 bases. Germline V gene sequence: CDR1 MDHEN, CDR2 SYDVKM. For the CDR3, the DNA is TGTGCCAGCAGTCGCAGGGACGAGCAGTACTTC. Its protein product is CASSRRDEQYF. Drawing the rest from reference TRBV28 and TRBJ2-7, the complete variable domain is DVKVTQSSRYLVKRTGEKVFLECVQDMDHENMFWYRQDPGLGLRLIYFSYDVKMKEKGDIPEGYSVSREKKERFSLILESASTNQTSMYLCASSRRDEQYFGPGTRLTVT.

A few counts support this clonotype. The genes are TRBV5-1 and TRBJ2-1; D perhaps matches TRBD2 (5 bases). CDR3 length: 16 amino acids. V lost 0 bases, J lost 6 bases, and 16 bases lay in between. Germline CDR1 and CDR2: SGHRS and YFSETQ. In DNA form, the CDR3 reads TGCGCCAGCAGCTTGGAGTACGGACTCGGTCGCAATGAGCAGTTCTTC. This sequence encodes CASSLEYGLGRNEQFF.

The rearrangement uses TRBV9 and TRBJ2-1; 14 bases match TRBD2. J was trimmed by 7 bases and V by 4 bases; bases with no gene match: 10. Germline CDR1 reads SGDLS; CDR2 reads YYNGEE. The CDR3 has 17 amino acids. The CDR3 DNA reads TGTGCCAGCAGCCAGTCCCCGGGACTAGCGGGAGAGAATGAGCAGTTCTTC. It yields the protein CASSQSPGLAGENEQFF.

The V gene is TRBV5-1, the J gene TRBJ1-1; no clear D gene. CDR1 is SGHRS and CDR2 is YFSETQ in the germline V gene. This CDR3 spans 13 amino acids. V was clipped by 2 bases and J by 6 bases, with 11 bases between them. The CDR3: CASSFLGDAEAFF. CDR3 coding DNA: TGCGCCAGCAGCTTTTTGGGAGACGCTGAAGCTTTCTTT.

This sequence joins TRBV5-1 and TRBJ1-4; a weak D match, TRBD1 (5 bases). Germline lookup yields CDR1 SGHRS and CDR2 YFSETQ. The V end lost 4 bases, the J end lost 5 bases, and 12 bases lay between the germline ends. The CDR3 is 14 amino acids. CDR3 DNA: TGCGCCAGCAGCGTCTCCGGGACCAATGAAAAACTGTTTTTT. It is translated as CASSVSGTNEKLFF.

The gene calls are TRBV6-5 and TRBJ2-5, with D possibly matching TRBD2 (5 bases). Trimming left V 2 bases short and J 2 bases short, with 21 bases between. CDR3 size: 18 residues. Per germline, CDR1 MNHEY and CDR2 SVGAGI. The CDR3 loop reads CASSYPPVSQRKQETQYF. The CDR3 DNA reads as TGTGCCAGCAGTTACCCGCCGGTTAGCCAGCGGAAACAAGAGACCCAGTACTTC.

The sample holds a few counts of this clonotype. The chain carries TRBV2 and TRBJ2-5; 7 nucleotides align to TRBD2. Germline CDR1 SNHLY, CDR2 FYNNEI. After removal of 4 bases from V and 9 bases from J, the junction contained 8 bases not matched to a gene. This CDR3 has 13 residues. The CDR3 spells CASSVRQGGPQYF. As DNA, the CDR3 is TGTGCCAGCAGTGTTCGGCAGGGAGGGCCCCAGTACTTC.

This sequence joins TRBV20-1 and TRBJ2-5; 8 bases fit TRBD2. The CDR3 sequence is 16 residues long. The trim removed 0 bases at V and 1 base at J, leaving 7 bases unmatched. CDR1 DFQATT and CDR2 SNEGSKA come from the germline V gene (reference sequence). The CDR3 region is CSARERSGVRQETQYF. For the CDR3, the DNA is TGCAGTGCTAGAGAGCGTAGCGGGGTGCGCCAAGAGACCCAGTACTTC.

The table lists this clonotype with a few counts. The genes are TRBV12-3 or TRBV12-4 and TRBJ2-3, with a weak D call TRBD1 (5 bases). This CDR3 contains 12 residues. Trimming removed 4 bases at V and 7 bases at J, with 9 bases between. The CDR3 region has the DNA TGTGCCAGCAGTTGGGGCGAAAATACGCAGTATTTT. Translated, it gives CASSWGENTQYF.

This clonotype was seen only a few times. CDR3 region: CASSLLAVAGGRNEQFF. The CDR3 region has the DNA TGTGCCAGCAGTTTACTCGCAGTAGCGGGAGGGCGTAATGAGCAGTTCTTC. The rearrangement links TRBV27 to TRBJ2-1; TRBD2 aligns across 11 bases. J gave up 7 bases and V 2 bases, and 10 bases lay outside the gene matches. Per the germline V gene, CDR1 is MNHEY and CDR2 is SMNVEV (reference sequence). CDR3 length equals 17 residues.

This chain connects TRBV12-3 or TRBV12-4 to TRBJ1-5, with D tentatively TRBD1 (5 bases). CDR3 length: 15 residues. V was cut by 1 base and J by 5 bases, with 12 bases left in between. The CDR3 bases are TGTGCCAGCAGTTTAGATCGCCAGGGTCATCAGCCCCAGCATTTT. Protein: CASSLDRQGHQPQHF.

The chain uses TRBV4-3 and TRBJ1-2, with a tentative D call TRBD1 (5 bases). Germline CDR1 and CDR2: LGHNA and YSLEER. V gave up 4 bases and J gave up 0 bases, with 12 bases separating them. The length of the CDR3 is 15 residues. The CDR3 here is CASSRSTETNYGYTF. In DNA form, the CDR3 reads TGCGCCAGCAGCCGATCGACAGAGACTAACTATGGCTACACCTTC.

There are many counts of this clonotype. The rearrangement joins TRBV5-5 to TRBJ2-7, with D perhaps TRBD1 (6 bases). Germline V gene lookup returns CDR1 SGHKS and CDR2 YYEKEE (reference sequence). Trimming shortened V by 0 bases and J by 6 bases, and 13 bases separated the two germline ends. CDR3 length equals 14 residues. The CDR3: CASSLGPGVAEQYF. Written as DNA, the CDR3 is TGTGCCAGCAGCTTGGGTCCAGGGGTGGCCGAGCAGTACTTC.

This chain links TRBV4-3 with TRBJ2-5; D possibly corresponds to TRBD2 (6 bases). V gave up 1 base and J gave up 0 bases, with 18 bases separating them. This CDR3 is 18 amino acids long. Germline assignment: CDR1 LGHNA and CDR2 YSLEER. This CDR3 is CASSQAWRGTSNQETQYF. In DNA, the CDR3 is TGCGCCAGCAGCCAAGCATGGCGGGGTACTTCGAACCAAGAGACCCAGTACTTC.

This clonotype was found a few times. The chain employs TRBV5-1 and TRBJ1-3; the match to TRBD1 covers 7 bases. The CDR3 extends over 17 amino acids. Germline values: CDR1 SGHRS, CDR2 YFSETQ. V dropped 0 bases and J dropped 3; count of bases not matched to a gene: 9. This chain's CDR3 is CASSLAHAGTVGNTIYF. The CDR3 coding sequence is TGCGCCAGCAGCTTGGCACACGCCGGGACAGTTGGAAACACCATATATTTT.

This clonotype was seen repeatedly, ten times or more. The CDR3 DNA is TGCAGTGCTAGAATGGGGTACGAGCAGTACTTC. Translated, it gives CSARMGYEQYF. The J gene is TRBJ2-7, the V gene TRBV20-1; D gene uncertain. CDR1 DFQATT and CDR2 SNEGSKA come from the germline V gene (reference sequence). There are 11 residues in the CDR3. V gave up 2 bases and J gave up 4 bases, with 6 bases separating them.

The CDR3 sequence: CASSHRTGGEKLFF. DNA of the CDR3: TGTGCCAGCAGCCACCGGACAGGAGGAGAAAAACTGTTTTTT. The rearrangement links TRBV4-2 to TRBJ1-4; 7 positions agree with TRBD1. From germline, CDR1 is LGHNA and CDR2 YNFKEQ. This CDR3 is built from 14 residues. Unmatched junction bases numbered 6, after V lost 3 bases and J lost 8 bases.

J is TRBJ2-5 and V is TRBV7-2; D uncertain. CDR3 size: 15 residues. Germline CDR1 reads SGHTA; CDR2 reads FQGNSA. V was pared by 4 bases and J by 1 base, with 13 bases between. In nucleotides, the CDR3 is TGTGCCAGCAGCTGGTCTCACTCAGCCCAAGAGACCCAGTACTTC. The encoded protein is CASSWSHSAQETQYF. The full variable domain, completed using reference TRBV7-2 and TRBJ2-5, is GAGVSQSPSNKVTEKGKDVELRCDPISGHTALYWYRQSLGQGLEFLIYFQGNSAPDKSGLPSDRFSAERTGGSVSTLTIQRTQQEDSAVYLCASSWSHSAQETQYFGPGTRLLVL.

The chain has TRBV3-1 and TRBJ2-1; D remains unclear. The CDR3 loop spans 15 amino acids. The V end was cut by 2 bases, the J end by 6 bases, with 14 bases between. From germline, CDR1 is LGHDT and CDR2 YNNKEL (reference sequence). This CDR3 reads CASSQTRNSINEQFF. Written as DNA, the CDR3 is TGTGCCAGCAGCCAAACCAGGAACTCTATCAATGAGCAGTTCTTC.

This clonotype was seen a few times. This rearrangement joins TRBV6-1 to TRBJ2-3; 8 bases fit TRBD1. CDR3 length equals 16 residues. J lost 2 bases, V lost 4 bases, and 8 bases had no gene match. Germline V gene sequence: CDR1 MNHNS, CDR2 SASEGT. Here the CDR3 DNA reads TGTGCCAGCAGTGCGTTGGGACAGGATCCCACAGATACGCAGTATTTT. It yields the protein CASSALGQDPTDTQYF.

V gene TRBV10-3 combines with J gene TRBJ2-6, with D unresolved. Germline CDR1 and CDR2: ENHRY and SYGVKD. The V and J ends lost 8 bases and 5 bases respectively, with 10 bases between them. This CDR3 spans 13 amino acids. Here the CDR3 DNA reads TGTGCCATCGTAGACACCTGGGCCAACGTCCTGACTTTC. It is translated as CAIVDTWANVLTF.

There are many counts of this clonotype. The chain recombines TRBV5-1 with TRBJ1-6; 7 bases are a match to TRBD1. V shed 1 base, J shed 0 bases, and the junction held 10 bases outside the gene matches. The CDR3 is made up of 19 amino acids. Germline lookup yields CDR1 SGHRS and CDR2 YFSETQ. The CDR3 sequence: CASSLRKGQASSYNSPLHF. In DNA form, the CDR3 reads TGCGCCAGCAGCTTGAGGAAAGGACAGGCGAGCTCCTATAATTCACCCCTCCACTTT. The full variable domain, completed using reference TRBV5-1 and TRBJ1-6, is KAGVTQTPRYLIKTRGQQVTLSCSPISGHRSVSWYQQTPGQGLQFLFEYFSETQRNKGNFPGRFSGRQFSNSRSEMNVSTLELGDSALYLCASSLRKGQASSYNSPLHFGNGTRLTVT.

V is TRBV12-3 or TRBV12-4 and J is TRBJ1-4; D gene ambiguous. The CDR3 extends over 13 amino acids. Deletions cut 2 bases from V and 8 bases from J, with 9 bases between. The CDR3 protein is CASSLTTWEKLFF. The CDR3 coding sequence is TGTGCCAGCAGTTTAACCACCTGGGAAAAACTGTTTTTT.

The rearrangement uses TRBV20-1 and TRBJ2-5, with a possible D match to TRBD2 (7 bases). V was pared by 6 bases and J by 5 bases, with 19 bases between. Germline CDR1 is DFQATT and CDR2 is SNEGSKA (reference sequence). The CDR3 totals 14 residues. The CDR3 nucleotides are TGCAGTGCAAGGGGTGGCGGGGGCAGGGAGACCCAGTACTTC. Its protein product is CSARGGGGRETQYF.

In this sample, this clonotype turned up many times. The CDR3 DNA sequence: TGTGCCAGCAGTTTCGTTCGCTACGAGCAGTACTTC. It is translated as CASSFVRYEQYF. The genes are TRBV28 and TRBJ2-7, with D hard to call. Between the trimmed V and J ends, which lost 3 bases and 3 bases, there was a span of 6 bases. This CDR3 has 12 amino acids. Germline assignment: CDR1 MDHEN and CDR2 SYDVKM.

This clonotype was detected only a few times. The chain is built from TRBV20-1 and TRBJ2-5; D is perhaps TRBD1 or TRBD2 (5 bases each). The CDR3 covers 14 residues. The ends were cut back, 4 bases at V and 5 bases at J, with 17 bases in the middle. Germline V gene lookup returns CDR1 DFQATT and CDR2 SNEGSKA (reference sequence). The CDR3 region is CSAIPGSEGETQYF. As DNA, the CDR3 is TGCAGTGCTATACCGGGCTCCGAGGGGGAGACCCAGTACTTC.

This clonotype was seen only a few times. This chain connects TRBV20-1 to TRBJ2-5; TRBD1 aligns across 7 bases. Trimming took 7 bases from V and 1 from J; bases not matched to a gene: 6. Germline CDR1 reads DFQATT; CDR2 reads SNEGSKA (reference sequence). The CDR3 sequence is 13 residues long. CDR3 protein: CSVYRDSQETQYF. CDR3 coding DNA: TGCAGTGTGTACCGGGACAGCCAAGAGACCCAGTACTTC.

This clonotype was seen a single time. The V call is TRBV2, the J call TRBJ2-1; D gene ambiguous. Trimming pared 6 bases from V and 5 bases from J, leaving 8 bases between. This CDR3 has 12 residues. From germline, CDR1 is SNHLY and CDR2 FYNNEI. The DNA for the CDR3 is TGTGCCAGCAGGGACCCAGACAATGAGCAGTTCTTC. It yields the protein CASRDPDNEQFF.

This chain joins TRBV6-2 or TRBV6-3 and TRBJ2-1; possibly TRBD2 for D (6 bases). Trimming removed 6 bases from V and 1 base from J, with 10 bases in between. This CDR3 comprises 14 residues. Germline CDR1 MNHEY, CDR2 SVGEGT. The CDR3: CASRRDLSYNEQFF. CDR3 sequence (DNA): TGTGCCAGCAGACGGGACTTATCCTACAATGAGCAGTTCTTC.

V usage is TRBV7-8 and J usage is TRBJ2-1, with D possibly matching TRBD2 (7 bases). From germline, CDR1 is SGHVS and CDR2 FQNEAQ. Between the trimmed V and J ends, which lost 7 bases and 2 bases, there was a span of 18 bases. This CDR3 region has 16 residues. CDR3 bases: TGTGCCAGCACCAAAGGGGGGGCGGTTACCTACAATGAGCAGTTCTTC. This gives the protein CASTKGGAVTYNEQFF.

This clonotype was recorded many times. The chain couples TRBV27 to TRBJ2-2; no definite D call. Trimming took 1 base from V and 4 from J, leaving 4 bases between them. From germline, CDR1 is MNHEY and CDR2 SMNVEV (reference sequence). CDR3 size: 13 residues. CDR3 amino acids: CASSLWGTGELFF. The CDR3 nucleotides read TGTGCCAGCAGTTTATGGGGCACCGGGGAGCTGTTTTTT.